This T cell receptor (beta chain) is drawn from a study (dated by TCRdb to about 2017). The study in broad terms: Sequence and structural analyses were applied in the study to characterize human CD8+ TCR repertoires that recognize immunodominant viral antigens. What the study reported, not specific to this receptor: Reports indicated that CD8+ TCR repertoires specific to different immunodominant viral antigens were highly diverse and distinct from one another.

A distance of 9 bases separates the germline ends of V and J, which lose 0 bases and 9 bases respectively. The germline V gene sets CDR1 to MRHNA and CDR2 to SNTAGT. The CDR3 runs 13 residues from the cysteine to the phenylalanine. Only the CDR3 DNA stays, 39 bases, in frame from base 1. This clonotype was detected a few times. Its recognized antigen is unknown. No base quality information exists; no much larger clone differs at one position. TCRdb shows the sequencer as Illumina HiSeq 2500. TCRdb reprocessing: public reads trimmed at Q25 with fastp, clones called with MiXCR, in-frame beta chains kept. Entries that share a CDR3 protein sequence are merged under the most common genes and DNA. This sample's table has entries for more than 20 distinct CDR3 sequences.

The source of this sequence is a male donor. Rearrangement joined TRBV6-4 to TRBJ2-1; no D segment can be confidently identified. The specimen sequenced was CD8+ T cells (not recorded whether cultured). The CDR3 region has the sequence CASSDSSVSEQFF. The base sequence is TGTGCCAGCAGTGACTCGTCAGTAAGTGAGCAGTTCTTC.